This is a list of T cell receptor beta chains from one sample in a study of T cells in Graves' hyperthyroidism and ophthalmopathy. MiXCR was run by TCRdb on the multiplex PCR reads, yielding one entry per CDR3 protein. Of approximately 410,000 distinct CDR3 sequences in the sample, about 14% are singletons; the top ten hold around 14%. Specimen: blood. The receptors were gathered from a man aged 18 to 30 with Graves' ophthalmopathy. The CDR3 runs from the conserved cysteine through the conserved F or W. Each record gives: J gene, V gene, D gene, clone size, CDR3 protein, CDR3 DNA. The D gene is left open where the match is weak. Clone size is not always given. Where it is, it says once, few, many or a class for expanded clones.

J gene: TRBJ2-7; V gene: TRBV6-1; D gene: .; clone size: many; CDR3 protein: CASSVGERGYEQYF; CDR3 DNA: TGTGCCAGCAGTGTTGGGGAAAGGGGCTACGAGCAGTACTTC
J gene: TRBJ2-7; V gene: TRBV12-5; D gene: .; clone size: few; CDR3 protein: CASGWESYEQYF; CDR3 DNA: TGTGCTAGTGGTTGGGAGTCCTACGAGCAGTACTTC
J gene: TRBJ2-7; V gene: TRBV15; D gene: TRBD2; clone size: many; CDR3 protein: CATSKHELAGGYEQYF; CDR3 DNA: TGTGCCACCAGCAAGCACGAATTAGCGGGAGGCTACGAGCAGTACTTC
J gene: TRBJ1-1; V gene: TRBV27; D gene: .; clone size: many; CDR3 protein: CASSFLGQNTEAFF; CDR3 DNA: TGTGCCAGCAGTTTCCTGGGACAGAACACTGAAGCTTTCTTT
J gene: TRBJ2-7; V gene: TRBV7-8; D gene: TRBD1; clone size: many; CDR3 protein: CASSPDRARVSSHEQYF; CDR3 DNA: TGTGCCAGCAGCCCTGACAGGGCGAGGGTTTCATCCCACGAGCAGTACTTC
J gene: TRBJ1-1; V gene: TRBV2; D gene: .; clone size: many; CDR3 protein: CASSERAMNTEAFF; CDR3 DNA: TGTGCCAGCAGTGAGCGGGCCATGAACACTGAAGCTTTCTTT
J gene: TRBJ1-1; V gene: TRBV27; D gene: .; clone size: few; CDR3 protein: CASSIPGRRDSFF; CDR3 DNA: TGTGCCAGCAGTATTCCTGGCCGAAGAGACTCTTTCTTT
J gene: TRBJ1-1; V gene: TRBV27; D gene: TRBD1; clone size: .; CDR3 protein: CASSPGAGTGTTEAFF; CDR3 DNA: TGTGCCAGCAGCCCTGGGGCCGGGACAGGGACCACTGAAGCTTTCTTT
J gene: TRBJ2-2; V gene: TRBV7-9; D gene: .; clone size: .; CDR3 protein: CASSSVPGLHNTGELFF; CDR3 DNA: TGTGCCAGCAGCTCAGTCCCGGGACTCCACAACACCGGGGAGCTGTTTTTT
J gene: TRBJ1-1; V gene: TRBV3-1; D gene: .; clone size: many; CDR3 protein: CASSQLGVETEAFF; CDR3 DNA: TGTGCCAGCAGCCAACTGGGGGTAGAGACTGAAGCTTTCTTT
J gene: TRBJ2-3; V gene: TRBV6-1; D gene: .; clone size: many; CDR3 protein: CASSNYLLGGPDTQYF; CDR3 DNA: TGTGCCAGCAGTAACTATCTACTTGGGGGTCCAGATACGCAGTATTTT
J gene: TRBJ2-1; V gene: TRBV5-1; D gene: TRBD2; clone size: .; CDR3 protein: CASSAGTSGGRNYNEQFF; CDR3 DNA: TGCGCCAGCAGCGCCGGGACTAGCGGGGGGCGAAACTACAATGAGCAGTTCTTC
J gene: TRBJ1-2; V gene: TRBV7-9; D gene: .; clone size: .; CDR3 protein: CASRLDRSASPNYGYTF; CDR3 DNA: TGTGCCAGCAGGTTAGATAGGTCCGCCAGCCCTAACTATGGCTACACCTTC
J gene: TRBJ2-2; V gene: TRBV30; D gene: .; clone size: many; CDR3 protein: CAGRTNTGELFF; CDR3 DNA: TGTGCCGGACGGACGAACACCGGGGAGCTGTTTTTT
J gene: TRBJ2-1; V gene: TRBV12-3/TRBV12-4; D gene: TRBD2; clone size: many; CDR3 protein: CASSSAGGGGNEQFF; CDR3 DNA: TGTGCCAGCAGTTCCGCGGGCGGGGGAGGTAATGAGCAGTTCTTC
J gene: TRBJ2-5; V gene: TRBV6-1; D gene: TRBD2; clone size: many; CDR3 protein: CASTLGAGGQTQYF; CDR3 DNA: TGTGCCAGCACCCTCGGTGCGGGGGGTCAGACCCAGTACTTC
J gene: TRBJ1-1; V gene: TRBV7-9; D gene: .; clone size: many; CDR3 protein: CASSSRRLNTEAFF; CDR3 DNA: TGTGCCAGCAGCTCTCGACGTTTGAACACTGAAGCTTTCTTT
J gene: TRBJ2-7; V gene: TRBV18; D gene: .; clone size: few; CDR3 protein: CASSQSGTSADEQYF; CDR3 DNA: TGTGCCAGCTCACAGTCCGGGACGTCGGCGGACGAGCAGTACTTC
J gene: TRBJ2-5; V gene: TRBV11-3; D gene: .; clone size: many; CDR3 protein: CASSFPLFQETQYF; CDR3 DNA: TGTGCCAGCAGCTTCCCCCTCTTTCAAGAGACCCAGTACTTC
J gene: TRBJ1-1; V gene: TRBV12-3/TRBV12-4; D gene: TRBD1; clone size: many; CDR3 protein: CASSLGQGFGTEAFF; CDR3 DNA: TGTGCCAGCAGTTTGGGACAGGGGTTCGGCACTGAAGCTTTCTTT
J gene: TRBJ2-1; V gene: TRBV11-2; D gene: .; clone size: many; CDR3 protein: CASSLVGESSYNEQFF; CDR3 DNA: TGTGCCAGCAGCTTAGTAGGGGAGAGCTCCTACAATGAGCAGTTCTTC
J gene: TRBJ1-4; V gene: TRBV12-3/TRBV12-4; D gene: TRBD1; clone size: many; CDR3 protein: CASRSGGINEKLFF; CDR3 DNA: TGTGCCAGCAGGTCAGGGGGAATTAATGAAAAACTGTTTTTT
J gene: TRBJ2-7; V gene: TRBV7-9; D gene: TRBD1; clone size: many; CDR3 protein: CASSPSRGQGSYEQYF; CDR3 DNA: TGTGCCAGCAGCCCAAGTAGGGGACAGGGATCCTACGAGCAGTACTTC
J gene: TRBJ1-2; V gene: TRBV3-1; D gene: .; clone size: many; CDR3 protein: CASSPRDAGGYTF; CDR3 DNA: TGTGCCAGCAGCCCGAGGGACGCCGGCGGCTACACCTTC
J gene: TRBJ2-2; V gene: TRBV18; D gene: TRBD1; clone size: .; CDR3 protein: CASPGQGVTGELFF; CDR3 DNA: TGTGCCAGCCCGGGACAGGGCGTCACCGGGGAGCTGTTTTTT
J gene: TRBJ2-5; V gene: TRBV10-1; D gene: .; clone size: .; CDR3 protein: CASSGQQETQYF; CDR3 DNA: TGCGCCAGCAGTGGACAGCAAGAGACCCAGTACTTC
J gene: TRBJ2-3; V gene: TRBV11-2; D gene: TRBD2; clone size: many; CDR3 protein: CASSLASGTHSTDTQYF; CDR3 DNA: TGTGCCAGCAGCTTAGCTAGCGGGACCCATAGCACAGATACGCAGTATTTT
J gene: TRBJ2-3; V gene: TRBV18; D gene: .; clone size: many; CDR3 protein: CASSPTYRVTDTQYF; CDR3 DNA: TGTGCCAGCTCACCCACCTATCGGGTCACAGATACGCAGTATTTT
J gene: TRBJ2-1; V gene: TRBV6-1; D gene: .; clone size: .; CDR3 protein: CASSETVSSYNEQFF; CDR3 DNA: TGTGCCAGCAGTGAAACCGTTTCTTCCTACAATGAGCAGTTCTTC